The 17 T cell receptor beta chains below all came from one sample that was sequenced in a study of T cell changes during pregnancy in multiple sclerosis. The repertoire was sequenced with immunoSEQ multiplex PCR; TCRdb's copy has only in-frame clones and lacks some. The sample includes 15,000 or so clones, 80% to 90% of them seen just once. Sequences were derived from CD8+ T cells from peripheral blood mononuclear cells, sampled in the second trimester of pregnancy. All receptors come from a female donor in good health, enrolled as a control in a pregnancy study.

The chain employs TRBV10-3 and TRBJ2-2, with no clear D. Germline V gives CDR1 ENHRY, CDR2 SYGVKD. Trimming pared 5 bases from V and 0 bases from J, leaving 10 bases between. The CDR3 runs to 15 residues. This CDR3 reads CAISSGTANTGELFF. The DNA for the CDR3 is TGTGCCATCAGTTCAGGAACCGCGAACACCGGGGAGCTGTTTTTT.

In DNA form, the CDR3 reads TGTGCCAGCAGTTCTGGACGGGGGGATGCTTTCTTT. This translates into CASSSGRGDAFF. The rearrangement uses TRBV6-5 and TRBJ1-1, with a possible D match to TRBD1 (5 bases). This CDR3 is built from 12 residues. CDR1 is MNHEY, CDR2 SVGAGI, per germline. Trimming removed 4 bases at V and 11 bases at J, with 14 bases between.

This rearrangement joins TRBV14 to TRBJ1-2, with D possibly matching TRBD1 (6 bases). This CDR3 has 14 residues. The V gene lost 4 bases and the J gene lost 7 bases, with 16 bases spanning the gap. The germline gives CDR1 SGHDN, CDR2 FVKESK. The CDR3 nucleotides are TGTGCCAGCAGCCTCTCGGGGCAGGGGCCTGGCTACACCTTC. This encodes CASSLSGQGPGYTF.

This chain joins TRBV7-6 and TRBJ2-1; 8 positions match TRBD1. J lost 5 bases, V lost 4 bases, and 1 base had no gene match. Germline-derived CDR1 and CDR2 are SGHVS and FNYEAQ. The CDR3 spans 13 residues. CDR3 loop: CASSSGGNNEQFF. Here the CDR3 DNA reads TGTGCCAGCAGCTCAGGGGGCAACAATGAGCAGTTCTTC.

The chain employs TRBV27 and TRBJ2-2, with D perhaps TRBD1 (6 bases). Deletions cut 3 bases from V and 4 bases from J, with 12 bases between. CDR3 size: 15 residues. CDR1 is MNHEY, CDR2 SMNVEV, per germline (reference sequence). The CDR3 sequence: CASSFLTGTTGELFF. The DNA of the CDR3 is TGTGCCAGCAGTTTCCTCACAGGGACCACCGGGGAGCTGTTTTTT.

The CDR3 sequence is CASSEEEVNTEAFF. DNA of the CDR3: TGTGCCAGCAGTGAAGAGGAGGTAAACACTGAAGCTTTCTTT. V gene TRBV2 combines with J gene TRBJ1-1; D ambiguous. CDR3 size: 14 residues. Germline lookup yields CDR1 SNHLY and CDR2 FYNNEI. V lost 1 base and J lost 2, with 8 bases in between.

The chain joins TRBV25-1 to TRBJ1-1, with D perhaps TRBD1 (5 bases). V was shortened by 1 base and J by 0 bases, with 9 bases between the two germline ends. The CDR3 length is 15 residues. Germline-derived CDR1 and CDR2 are MGHDK and SYGVNS. The CDR3 DNA sequence: TGTGCCAGCAGTGAATTTCCAGGGATGAACACTGAAGCTTTCTTT. It specifies CASSEFPGMNTEAFF.

Of note for this clone: The conserved closing phenylalanine or tryptophan is absent in this CDR3, likely reflecting a read error. The chain uses TRBV9 and TRBJ1-1; D is ambiguous. In germline, CDR1 is SGDLS, CDR2 YYNGEE. With 0 bases removed from V and 1 base from J, the gap between germline ends came to 4 bases. This CDR3 region has 13 residues. The CDR3 region has the DNA TGTGCCAGCAGCGTAGGGGCGAACACTGAAGCTTTCCTT. Encoded protein: CASSVGANTEAFL.

The chain is built from TRBV2 and TRBJ2-7; possible D gene TRBD1, 6 bases. V dropped 4 bases and J dropped 1 base, with 11 bases sitting between them. Per the germline V gene, CDR1 is SNHLY and CDR2 is FYNNEI. CDR3 length: 14 residues. CDR3 nucleotides: TGTGCCAGCAGTGCCCAAGGACAGTCCTACGAGCAGTACTTC. Translated, it gives CASSAQGQSYEQYF.

The rearrangement uses TRBV10-3 and TRBJ2-1, with TRBD2 matching 9 bases. Unmatched junction bases numbered 7, after V lost 0 bases and J lost 4 bases. The length of the CDR3 is 17 residues. Germline V lookup: CDR1 ENHRY, CDR2 SYGVKD. CDR3 sequence: CAISESQASGDYNEQFF. CDR3 bases: TGTGCCATCAGTGAGTCTCAGGCTAGCGGGGATTACAATGAGCAGTTCTTC.

The V gene is TRBV2, the J gene TRBJ2-2; 10 bases match TRBD2. Trimming removed 4 bases from V and 3 bases from J; junction bases left unmatched: 17. The CDR3 consists of 20 residues. Germline V lookup: CDR1 SNHLY, CDR2 FYNNEI. CDR3 loop: CASSGQGPASGGAYTGELFF. The CDR3 nucleotides are TGTGCCAGCAGTGGACAGGGGCCGGCCAGCGGGGGGGCCTACACCGGGGAGCTGTTTTTT.

The rearrangement links TRBV5-1 to TRBJ1-6; D unclear. The CDR3 has 15 amino acids. CDR1 and CDR2 from the germline V gene are SGHRS and YFSETQ. The germline V and J ends were trimmed by 1 base and 7 bases, with 12 bases remaining between them. The CDR3 reads CASSLLEHYNSPLHF. CDR3 bases: TGCGCCAGCAGCTTGCTAGAACACTACAATTCACCCCTCCACTTT.

This clone was recorded only once. The V call is TRBV4-3, the J call TRBJ2-3, with D perhaps TRBD2 (5 bases). The V end was cut by 0 bases, the J end by 4 bases, with 14 bases between. The CDR3 sequence is 16 residues long. The germline V gene has CDR1 LGHNA and CDR2 YSLEER. Here the CDR3 DNA reads TGCGCCAGCAGCCAAGATCGGAGAGGGTTCCCAGATACGCAGTATTTT. It is translated as CASSQDRRGFPDTQYF.

This chain links TRBV9 with TRBJ1-4; 10 bases line up with TRBD1. The J segment lost 0 bases and the V segment lost 3 bases, leaving 5 bases of the junction unmatched. The CDR3 runs 17 residues. Germline CDR1 SGDLS, CDR2 YYNGEE. DNA for the CDR3: TGTGCCAGCAGCGCCCGGGACAGGGGCGCAACTAATGAAAAACTGTTTTTT. This sequence encodes CASSARDRGATNEKLFF.

The sample holds a few counts of this clone. The V and J genes are TRBV7-9 and TRBJ2-1, with TRBD1 as a possible D gene (5 bases). V was shortened by 7 bases and J by 0 bases, with 16 bases between the two germline ends. Germline V CDR1 and CDR2: SEHNR, FQNEAQ (reference sequence). The CDR3 is 16 amino acids. For the CDR3, the DNA is TGTGCCAGCACCTCGCAAGGGGCTAGCTCCTACAATGAGCAGTTCTTC. It encodes CASTSQGASSYNEQFF. The entire variable domain, with the rest obtained from reference TRBV7-9 and TRBJ2-1, is as follows: DTGVSQNPRHKITKRGQNVTFRCDPISEHNRLYWYRQTLGQGPEFLTYFQNEAQLEKSRLLSDRFSAERPKGSFSTLEIQRTEQGDSAMYLCASTSQGASSYNEQFFGPGTRLTVL.

The rearrangement links TRBV4-1 to TRBJ1-1; D remains ambiguous. V was shortened by 1 base and J by 0 bases, with 18 bases between the two germline ends. This CDR3 has 18 residues. Germline V gene data show CDR1 as MGHRA and CDR2 as YSYEKL. DNA of the CDR3: TGCGCCAGCAGCCAAGGGTCATCTATGAGACATTTGAACACTGAAGCTTTCTTT. As protein: CASSQGSSMRHLNTEAFF.

The CDR3 nucleotides are TGTGCCAGCAGCCTTAGGCATGGGACAGCTGACACTGAAGCTTTCTTT. It translates to CASSLRHGTADTEAFF. This rearrangement joins TRBV14 to TRBJ1-1, with 7 bases identical to TRBD1. CDR3 length: 16 amino acids. Germline-derived CDR1 and CDR2 are SGHDN and FVKESK. V shed 4 bases, J shed 3 bases, and the junction held 11 bases outside the gene matches.